The clone carrying this TCR beta chain was observed a handful of times. Its antigen is unknown. The data were taken from a study of identical twins. Whole-study findings and limits: Cord blood's abundant beta clonotypes had fewer insertions, unlike memory repertoires.

MiXCR, applied by TCRdb to the 5' RACE reads, yields one record per CDR3 protein. The data show fewer than 250,000 distinct CDR3 sequences, 5.5% to 7% seen once. With no exceptions, donors were healthy Caucasians. V gave up 6 bases and J gave up 3 bases, with 13 bases separating them. The CDR3 is made up of 13 amino acids. CDR1 is DFQATT, CDR2 SNEGSKA, per germline (reference sequence). These records were also assigned to another study, of yellow fever vaccine responses in identical twins.

V is TRBV20-1 and J is TRBJ2-3, with a tentative D call TRBD2 (6 bases). Sequenced input: memory (CD45RO+) T cells sorted from blood. This TCR was sampled from a woman aged 18-29 years in good health. The CDR3 protein is CSAKEGLTDTQYF. The DNA for the CDR3 is TGCAGTGCGAAGGAGGGCCTGACAGATACGCAGTATTTT.